Listed below are T cell receptor beta chains from one sample, sequenced in a study of preoperative IRX-2 immunotherapy in early breast cancer. Clones were read by immunoSEQ multiplex PCR, and TCRdb kept only the in-frame ones, dropping some. The sample lists some 99,000 clones; more than 80% were seen once. Specimen: tumor tissue, collected after IRX-2 immunotherapy. The receptors originated from a human donor with breast cancer. Both conserved end residues are part of each CDR3. Each record gives: D gene, J gene, CDR3 length, V gene, CDR3 protein. A D gene is named only where the DNA matches it firmly.

TRBD1 TRBJ2-7 15 TRBV6-8 CAISGAQTGNYEQYF
TRBD1 TRBJ1-6 14 TRBV5-1 CASSDGTGNSPLHF
- TRBJ2-7 14 TRBV7-7 CASSLARGVYEQYF
TRBD1 TRBJ1-1 14 TRBV5-1 CASSRDRGHPEAFF
- TRBJ1-2 13 TRBV28 CASSFPRRNGYTF
TRBD1 TRBJ2-5 14 TRBV6-8 CASRQGAQEETQYF
- TRBJ2-1 15 TRBV7-6 CASSVDSGSYNEQFF
- TRBJ1-2 15 TRBV11-3 CASSLAAQNSYGYTF
- TRBJ2-7 12 TRBV28 CASSRTVYEQYF
- TRBJ2-3 14 TRBV11-3 CASGTGASTDTQYF
TRBD2 TRBJ2-7 15 TRBV5-1 CASSSGTSGGSEQYF
- TRBJ1-1 15 TRBV19 CASSPKTGDNTEAFF
- TRBJ1-5 16 TRBV6-1 CASSEARSGGIQPQHF
- TRBJ1-5 12 TRBV19 CASSSYGLVQHF
TRBD1 TRBJ2-7 13 TRBV19 CASSGDRAYEQYF
- TRBJ1-5 13 TRBV30 CAWSVQRGQPQHF
TRBD1 TRBJ1-3 15 TRBV30 CAWARQGGAGNTIYF
- TRBJ1-5 16 TRBV6-1 CASSEARNRENQPQHF
TRBD2 TRBJ2-2 15 TRBV10-1 CASSKGLVGTGELFF
- TRBJ2-7 14 TRBV5-1 CASSLAGGASEQYF
- TRBJ1-1 13 TRBV6-8 CAIKRDEGAEAFF
- TRBJ2-2 15 TRBV28 CASSSNRLITGELFF
- TRBJ2-7 14 TRBV6-4 CASRYGDLSYEQYF
- TRBJ1-5 13 TRBV19 CASSISDDQPQHF
- TRBJ2-1 16 TRBV7-5 CASSLRRGTIHNEQFF
- TRBJ1-5 13 TRBV30 CAWTGTHNQPQHF
- TRBJ1-1 15 TRBV7-2 CASSTGGTMNTEAFF
TRBD1 TRBJ1-5 15 TRBV5-1 CASSLGTGAMQPQHF
TRBD2 TRBJ2-4 13 TRBV18 CASSGGLVSIQYF
- TRBJ2-2 15 TRBV7-6 CASRLAGVNTGELFF
TRBD2 TRBJ2-1 15 TRBV18 CASSPLLADYNEQFF
- TRBJ1-1 13 TRBV6-7 CASSQTVNTEAFF
TRBD2 TRBJ2-2 18 TRBV6-8 CASSYSIRRGRAPGELFF
- TRBJ2-5 15 TRBV5-1 CASNLVPGAGETQYF
- TRBJ1-4 13 TRBV19 CASKRAGYEKLFF
TRBD1 TRBJ2-2 15 TRBV19 CASRTTGDNTGELFF
- TRBJ1-1 14 TRBV5-1 CASSPGGPPTEAFF
- TRBJ1-1 13 TRBV28 CASSLLENTEAFF
- TRBJ1-2 14 TRBV15 CATSRDISNYGYTF
- TRBJ1-1 14 TRBV19 CASSRNTQNTEAFF
- TRBJ2-7 13 TRBV19 CASSTVSSYEQYF
TRBD1 TRBJ1-1 16 TRBV11-3 CASSWDPGTGFTEAFF
- TRBJ1-1 15 TRBV15 CATSPTGHQNTEAFF
- TRBJ1-4 14 TRBV11-3 CASSRDGNNEKLFF
TRBD1 TRBJ2-7 15 TRBV28 CASSPRDRGSYEQYF
- TRBJ1-4 14 TRBV6-8 CVSRKGGGNEKLFF